These 17 T cell receptor beta chains were all obtained from the same sample, sequenced in a study of blood T cell repertoires in COVID-19. The data were produced by immunoSEQ multiplex PCR, yet TCRdb's version contains in-frame clones alone and is incomplete. In the table there are 110,000 or so clones, 75% to 90% of which are singletons. Specimen: peripheral blood. All receptors derive from a human donor in a cohort sampled during active COVID-19.

This clone has a single count. The chain links TRBV6-6 to TRBJ1-3, with D tentatively TRBD1 (6 bases). Trimming took off 0 bases at V and 4 bases at J, with 10 bases between the two ends. Germline assignment: CDR1 MNHNY and CDR2 SVGAGI (reference sequence). CDR3 length: 15 amino acids. CDR3 bases: TGTGCCAGCAGTTACTCAGGGGGGGGCGGAAACACCATATATTTT. It codes for CASSYSGGGGNTIYF.

The chain is built from TRBV18 and TRBJ1-6, with a tentative D call TRBD1 (5 bases). CDR3 length: 15 residues. CDR1 and CDR2 (germline): KGHSH, LQKENI. The ends were cut back, 3 bases at V and 6 bases at J, with 12 bases in the middle. In DNA, the CDR3 is TGTGCCAGCTCACCCTCCAGACAGAGTAATTCACCCCTCCACTTT. Translation: CASSPSRQSNSPLHF.

V usage is TRBV24-1 and J usage is TRBJ2-2, with D possibly TRBD1 on 6 matching bases. V gave up 0 bases and J gave up 5 bases, with 6 bases separating them. The CDR3 contains 14 residues. The V gene's germline CDR1 is KGHDR and CDR2 SFDVKD. The CDR3 region is CATSDLRGTGELFF. In nucleotides, the CDR3 is TGTGCCACCAGTGATTTGAGGGGGACCGGGGAGCTGTTTTTT.

The table lists this clone with a few counts. This rearrangement joins TRBV19 to TRBJ1-1; D call uncertain. The ends were cut back, 6 bases at V and 0 bases at J, with 14 bases in the middle. The CDR3 has 15 amino acids. The germline V gene has CDR1 LNHDA and CDR2 SQIVND (reference sequence). The CDR3, as DNA: TGTGCCAGTAGAGGTGCGGCAGCACTGAACACTGAAGCTTTCTTT. Amino acid sequence: CASRGAAALNTEAFF.

The chain joins TRBV12-3 or TRBV12-4 to TRBJ2-5, with a weak D call TRBD2 (7 bases). This CDR3 is built from 13 residues. The germline V and J ends were trimmed by 7 bases and 8 bases, with 17 bases remaining between them. The CDR3 DNA sequence: TGTGCCAGCAACCGCCCCGGGGGGCTAACCCAGTACTTC. Amino acids: CASNRPGGLTQYF.

This chain's CDR3 is CASSLFIPSGSTGELFF. The DNA of the CDR3 is TGTGCCAGCAGTTTATTTATTCCGAGCGGGAGCACCGGGGAGCTGTTTTTT. The gene calls are TRBV28 and TRBJ2-2; 8 nucleotides align to TRBD2. CDR3 length equals 17 residues. V was pared by 1 base and J by 4 bases, with 8 bases of the junction left unmatched. Germline values: CDR1 MDHEN, CDR2 SYDVKM.

The V gene is TRBV4-2, the J gene TRBJ1-1; D perhaps matches TRBD1 (6 bases). V was clipped by 8 bases and J by 5 bases, with 15 bases between them. CDR3 size: 13 residues. Germline CDR1 and CDR2: LGHNA and YNFKEQ. The CDR3 DNA sequence: TGTGCCAGCGCACGGGGGGCCGGAACTGAAGCTTTCTTT. This codes for CASARGAGTEAFF.

The chain has TRBV6-5 and TRBJ2-7; 8 nucleotides agree with TRBD2. The V gene's germline CDR1 is MNHEY and CDR2 SVGAGI. The CDR3 is 15 residues long. V was clipped by 2 bases and J by 3 bases; unmatched bases: 6. The DNA of the CDR3 is TGTGCCAGCAGTTACGAGGGCGGGGGGCTCTACGAGCAGTACTTC. Its protein product is CASSYEGGGLYEQYF.

This clone was picked up one time. V is TRBV5-6 and J is TRBJ2-1, with 10 bases lining up with TRBD2. Per the germline V gene, CDR1 is SGHDT and CDR2 is YYEEEE. The trim removed 1 base at V and 3 bases at J, leaving 7 bases unmatched. There are 17 residues in the CDR3. The CDR3 DNA is TGTGCCAGCAGCTTGCCCCTCCGGACTAGCGGCTACAATGAGCAGTTCTTC. Protein product: CASSLPLRTSGYNEQFF.

CDR3 DNA: TGTGCCAGCAGCTCGAACCCGACTAGCGGGGGGGAGACCCAGTACTTC. This codes for CASSSNPTSGGETQYF. The V gene is TRBV7-8, the J gene TRBJ2-5; 13 bases line up with TRBD2. The CDR3 contains 16 residues. Germline V gives CDR1 SGHVS, CDR2 FQNEAQ. The V and J ends lost 4 bases and 5 bases, in that order; junction bases with no gene match: 7.

The CDR3 region is CASSGRWREGIDTQYF. The CDR3 DNA is TGTGCCAGTAGTGGCCGTTGGCGGGAGGGCATAGATACGCAGTATTTT. This rearrangement joins TRBV27 to TRBJ2-3, with 9 bases fitting TRBD2. Germline V gene sequence: CDR1 MNHEY, CDR2 SMNVEV (reference sequence). V gave up 9 bases and J gave up 5 bases; unmatched junction bases: 15. The CDR3 sequence is 16 residues long.

In this sample, this clone turned up a few times. The J gene is TRBJ2-7, the V gene TRBV27; D may be TRBD1 (5 bases). CDR1 MNHEY and CDR2 SMNVEV come from the germline V gene (reference sequence). The CDR3 loop spans 15 amino acids. Trimming removed 6 bases from V and 2 bases from J, with 17 bases in between. The CDR3 DNA is TGTGCCAGCAGCCCCCGAATGACAGATCCCTACGAGCAGTACTTC. It codes for CASSPRMTDPYEQYF.

This clone was recorded many times. The chain uses TRBV2 and TRBJ1-4; possible D gene TRBD1, 5 bases. The germline V and J ends were trimmed by 6 bases and 5 bases, with 16 bases remaining between them. The CDR3 sequence is 15 residues long. Germline assignment: CDR1 SNHLY and CDR2 FYNNEI. CDR3 DNA sequence: TGTGCCAGCAGCGGCCCACCCCGGGGGAATGAAAAACTGTTTTTT. Protein sequence: CASSGPPRGNEKLFF.

The chain has TRBV19 and TRBJ2-2; 12 bases agree with TRBD2. The CDR3 sequence is 15 residues long. From germline, CDR1 is LNHDA and CDR2 SQIVND (reference sequence). V shed 9 bases and J 4 bases; nucleotides not matched to a gene: 6. DNA for the CDR3: TGTGCCAGCAAACTAGCGGGGGGAGGCACCGGGGAGCTGTTTTTT. This codes for CASKLAGGGTGELFF.

The rearrangement joins TRBV3-1 (or the pseudogene TRBV3-2) to TRBJ2-3; TRBD2 matches at 10 bases. After removal of 6 bases from V and 8 bases from J, the junction contained 11 bases not matched to a gene. The CDR3 runs 15 residues. CDR1 and CDR2 from the germline V gene are LGHDT and YNNKEL (reference sequence). The CDR3 DNA reads TGTGCCAGCAGTAGGGCGAGCGGGGGGGTTGGTACGCAGTATTTT. It specifies CASSRASGGVGTQYF.

The V call is TRBV5-4, the J call TRBJ2-2, with 8 bases aligning to TRBD1. CDR1 and CDR2 (germline): SGHNT, YYREEE (reference sequence). V trimming: 0 bases; J trimming: 4 bases; junction bases outside the gene matches: 5. The CDR3 loop spans 16 amino acids. Here the CDR3 reads CASSLGRGRVTGELFF. CDR3 nucleotide sequence: TGTGCCAGCAGCTTGGGCAGGGGGCGCGTCACCGGGGAGCTGTTTTTT.

V usage is TRBV18 and J usage is TRBJ2-1, with 9 bases aligning to TRBD2. Germline values: CDR1 KGHSH, CDR2 LQKENI. After removal of 6 bases from V and 8 bases from J, the junction contained 14 bases not matched to a gene. This CDR3 region has 16 residues. CDR3 in amino acids: CASSWAAGGPGDEQFF. The CDR3 DNA follows: TGTGCCAGCTCGTGGGCCGCGGGAGGGCCGGGCGATGAGCAGTTCTTC.